This TCR beta chain was sequenced during a study of siplizumab effects on memory and regulatory T cells. Approximately 10^5 TCR templates were measured in each sample. TCRdb's table, derived via immunoSEQ multiplex PCR, lists solely in-frame clones and lacks some. The table lists 45,000 to 60,000 clones, less than 90% of them singletons, with roughly 0.37% in the top ten. This CDR3 is 15 amino acids long. CDR1 is LGHNA, CDR2 YNFKEQ, per germline. V was clipped by 0 bases and J by 8 bases, with 13 bases between them. The TCR comes from a human donor in good health. Specimen: naive CD8+ T cells sorted from blood. This chain connects TRBV4-2 to TRBJ1-4, with D possibly TRBD1 on 6 matching bases. CDR3 amino acids: CASSQEQGMREKLFF. In DNA form, the CDR3 reads TGTGCCAGCAGCCAAGAACAGGGTATGAGAGAAAAACTGTTTTTT.